This T cell receptor beta chain was captured by sequencing in a study of CD8 T cells in Susac syndrome. Reverse transcription of roughly 0.5 to 1 ug RNA was carried out with random hexamers. MiXCR, applied by TCRdb to the immunoSEQ multiplex PCR reads, yields one record per CDR3 protein. The table lists hundreds of thousands of distinct CDR3 sequences, approximately 85% of them singletons. With respect to this clonotype: A read error may produce the germline difference seen at one junction end.

Germline assignment: CDR1 MDHEN and CDR2 SYDVKM. This CDR3 spans 16 amino acids. TEMRA cells were FACS-enriched, and CD8+ and CD4+ T cells were isolated negatively. The J gene is TRBJ1-1, the V gene TRBV28; D unclear. Sequencing input: CD8+ T cells from PBMCs. This receptor was obtained from a human donor with multiple sclerosis. The CDR3 nucleotides read TGTGCCAGCAGTTTGCTCCCAGTGGCAGTGAACACTGAAGCTTTTTTT. This gives the protein CASSLLPVAVNTEAFF.